These T cell receptor beta chains were read from a single sample in a study of cytomegalovirus exposure and HLA in healthy donors. The repertoire was sequenced with immunoSEQ multiplex PCR; TCRdb's copy has only in-frame clones and lacks some. Its table lists more than 200,000 clones. The source material was PBMCs. These receptors originate from a woman aged 30 to 39 in good health and CMV-seropositive. CDR3s include the opening cysteine and the closing phenylalanine or tryptophan.

J	V	length	CDR3
TRBJ1-4	TRBV6-1	14	CASSSGQLNEKLFF
TRBJ2-5	TRBV5-8	18	CASSPGTSGIRVRETQYF
TRBJ1-5	TRBV28	15	CASSSRQGNGQPQHF
TRBJ2-2	TRBV28	15	CASSAASANTGELFF
TRBJ1-1	TRBV4-1	17	CASSQPLGGGRGTEAFF
TRBJ2-3	TRBV5-1	14	CASSSRSPTDTQYF
TRBJ2-1	TRBV19	14	CASSIEQGTNEQFF
TRBJ2-7	TRBV7-9	14	CASTPWTGEDEQYF
TRBJ2-1	TRBV19	16	CASSPPPSGGADEQFF
TRBJ2-5	TRBV19	13	CASSGGLEETQYF
TRBJ2-2	TRBV5-1	18	CASSAPEDRGWETGELFF
TRBJ1-2	TRBV5-1	15	CASSWGTGANYGYTF
TRBJ2-2	TRBV11-2	16	CASSLARQTNTGELFF
TRBJ1-2	TRBV10-2	15	CASTKPGQSVYGYTF
TRBJ2-2	TRBV18	16	CASSPPTGGNTGELFF
TRBJ1-1	TRBV5-1	14	CASSLTGPNTEAFF
TRBJ2-4	TRBV6-1	14	CASSVLAGENIQYF
TRBJ1-5	TRBV7-9	16	CASSLDLGTEDQPQHF
TRBJ1-6	TRBV12-5	18	CASGLSPSLAAINSPLHF
TRBJ2-1	TRBV9	20	CASSVAAGTSGASTYNEQFF
TRBJ2-1	TRBV19	16	CASSRPGGLSYNEQFF
TRBJ2-5	TRBV14	16	CASSRSGGARQETQYF
TRBJ2-5	TRBV5-5	12	CASSERLETQYF
TRBJ1-1	TRBV27	17	CASSLRGLPVRNTEAFF
TRBJ2-7	TRBV7-9	18	CASSFSLKQGSGAYEQYF
TRBJ2-4	TRBV9	16	CASSGSGGPAKNIQYF
TRBJ1-5	TRBV7-9	14	CASSLANSNQPQHF